The 4 T cell receptor beta chains presented below share a single source sample, sequenced in a study of beta chain features in type 1 diabetes (dated by TCRdb to 2016 to 2019). The protocol used for the library was the immunoSEQ multiplex PCR assay. The entire isolated RNA was reverse transcribed using the High Capacity cDNA Reverse Transcription Kit, and thus expressed TCRB transcripts were sequenced. TCRdb's version of the immuneACCESS table is confined to in-frame rearrangements and falls short of the full clone set. An unresolved V gene accounts for under half of the shortfall where checked; the remainder is of unknown origin. The sample table contains over 120,000 clones; only one count was recorded for about 8.7% of them. 0.6% to 0.85% of the sample rests with the top ten. The sample was central memory CD4+ T cells from blood. The origin of the receptors is a man between 18 and 29 years old in good health.

This clone has a handful of counts. The chain carries TRBV14 and TRBJ2-1, with 13 bases lining up with TRBD2. This CDR3 comprises 18 residues. The trim removed 1 base at V and 2 bases at J, leaving 5 bases unmatched. The germline CDR1 and CDR2 sequences are SGHDN and FVKESK. The chain's CDR3 is CASSQGPGLAGAYNEQFF. Here the CDR3 DNA reads TGTGCCAGCAGCCAAGGGCCAGGACTAGCGGGGGCCTACAATGAGCAGTTCTTC.

V gene TRBV7-2 combines with J gene TRBJ2-7; possible D gene TRBD2, 7 bases. Germline CDR1 is SGHTA and CDR2 is FQGNSA. The CDR3 is 19 residues long. Trimming stripped 0 bases from V and 1 base from J, with 22 bases between. The CDR3 reads CASSLALGIGGAASYEQYF. CDR3 nucleotide sequence: TGTGCCAGCAGCTTAGCCCTAGGTATTGGGGGGGCGGCGTCCTACGAGCAGTACTTC.

The gene calls are TRBV5-6 and TRBJ2-5; D is unclear. There are 15 residues in the CDR3. The germline gives CDR1 SGHDT, CDR2 YYEEEE. Deletions cut 6 bases from V and 4 bases from J, with 19 bases between. The CDR3 DNA reads TGTGCCAGCAACGTACCGAATAGAGGTAGAGAGACCCAGTACTTC. Residues: CASNVPNRGRETQYF.

This clone was counted between two and nine times. The gene calls are TRBV5-1 and TRBJ2-1, with D tentatively TRBD1 (5 bases). CDR3 size: 16 residues. V lost 7 bases and J lost 9, with 26 bases in between. Germline V gene lookup returns CDR1 SGHRS and CDR2 YFSETQ. The DNA of the CDR3 is TGCGCCAGCGGATCCCCTAGGGGCAATATCCAAGGTGAGCAGTTCTTC. Its protein is CASGSPRGNIQGEQFF.